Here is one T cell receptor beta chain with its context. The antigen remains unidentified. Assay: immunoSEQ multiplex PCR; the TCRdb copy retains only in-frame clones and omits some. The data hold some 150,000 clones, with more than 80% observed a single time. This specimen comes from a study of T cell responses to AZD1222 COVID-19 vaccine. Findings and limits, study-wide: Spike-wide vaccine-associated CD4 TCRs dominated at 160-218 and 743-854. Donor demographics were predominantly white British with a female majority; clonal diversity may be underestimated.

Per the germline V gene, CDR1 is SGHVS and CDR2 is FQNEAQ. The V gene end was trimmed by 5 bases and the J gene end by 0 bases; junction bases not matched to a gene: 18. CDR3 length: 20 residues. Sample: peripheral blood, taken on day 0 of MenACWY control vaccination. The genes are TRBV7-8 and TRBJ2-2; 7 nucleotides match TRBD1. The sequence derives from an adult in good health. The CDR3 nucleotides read TGTGCCAGCAGCCTCCCTAGGAGTCTGGGGACAGTAACGAACACCGGGGAGCTGTTTTTT. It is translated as CASSLPRSLGTVTNTGELFF.